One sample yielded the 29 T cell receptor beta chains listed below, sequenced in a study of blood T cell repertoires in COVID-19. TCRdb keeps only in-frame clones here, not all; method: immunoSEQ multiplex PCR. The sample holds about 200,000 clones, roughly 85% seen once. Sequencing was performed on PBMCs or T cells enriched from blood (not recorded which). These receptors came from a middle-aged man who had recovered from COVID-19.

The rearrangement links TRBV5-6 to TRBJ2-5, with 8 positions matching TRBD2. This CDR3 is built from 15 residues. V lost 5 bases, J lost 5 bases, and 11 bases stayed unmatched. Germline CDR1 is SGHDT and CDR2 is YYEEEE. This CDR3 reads CASRPEGLVTETQYF. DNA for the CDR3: TGTGCCAGCAGGCCCGAGGGACTAGTGACGGAGACCCAGTACTTC.

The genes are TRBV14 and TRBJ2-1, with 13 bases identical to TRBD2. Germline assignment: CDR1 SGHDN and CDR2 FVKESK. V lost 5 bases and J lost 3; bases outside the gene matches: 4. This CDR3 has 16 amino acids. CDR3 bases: TGTGCCAGCAGCACCCGACTAGCGGGAGGCTACAATGAGCAGTTCTTC. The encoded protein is CASSTRLAGGYNEQFF.

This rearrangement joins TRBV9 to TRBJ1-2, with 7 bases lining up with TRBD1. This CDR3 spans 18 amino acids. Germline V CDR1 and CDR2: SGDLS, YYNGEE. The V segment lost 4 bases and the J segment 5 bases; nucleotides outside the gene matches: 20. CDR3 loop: CASSPRPGTADAGYGYTF. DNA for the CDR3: TGTGCCAGCAGCCCCCGTCCCGGGACAGCGGACGCAGGGTATGGCTACACCTTC.

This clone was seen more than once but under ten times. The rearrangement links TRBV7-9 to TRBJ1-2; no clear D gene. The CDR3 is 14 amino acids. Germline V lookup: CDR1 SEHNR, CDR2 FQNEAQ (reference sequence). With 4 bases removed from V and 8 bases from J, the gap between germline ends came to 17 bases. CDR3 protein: CASSSATVERGYTF. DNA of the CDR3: TGTGCCAGCAGCTCCGCCACGGTTGAAAGAGGCTACACCTTC.

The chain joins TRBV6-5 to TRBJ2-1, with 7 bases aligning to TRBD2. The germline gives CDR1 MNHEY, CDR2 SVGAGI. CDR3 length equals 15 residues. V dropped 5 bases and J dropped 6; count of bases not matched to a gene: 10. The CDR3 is CASSPSLARGNEQFF. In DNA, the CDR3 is TGTGCCAGCAGTCCGTCACTAGCGAGAGGCAATGAGCAGTTCTTC.

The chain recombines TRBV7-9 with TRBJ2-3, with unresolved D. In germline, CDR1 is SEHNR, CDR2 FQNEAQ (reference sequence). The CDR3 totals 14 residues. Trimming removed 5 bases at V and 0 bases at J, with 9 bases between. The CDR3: CASSVDTSTDTQYF. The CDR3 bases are TGTGCCAGCAGCGTTGACACTAGCACAGATACGCAGTATTTT.

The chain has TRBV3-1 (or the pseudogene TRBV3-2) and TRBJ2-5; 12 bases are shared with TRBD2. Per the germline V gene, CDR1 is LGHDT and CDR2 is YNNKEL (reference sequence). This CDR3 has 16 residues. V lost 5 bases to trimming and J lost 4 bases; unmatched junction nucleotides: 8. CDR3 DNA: TGTGCCAGCAGCTCTCGGACTAGCGGGATCAGAGAGACCCAGTACTTC. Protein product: CASSSRTSGIRETQYF.

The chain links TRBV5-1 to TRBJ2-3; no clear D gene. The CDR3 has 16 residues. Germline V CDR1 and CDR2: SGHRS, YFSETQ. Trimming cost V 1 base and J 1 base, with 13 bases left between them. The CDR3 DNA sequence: TGCGCCAGCAGCTTGTACCAAATCCCGGGCACAGATACGCAGTATTTT. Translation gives CASSLYQIPGTDTQYF.

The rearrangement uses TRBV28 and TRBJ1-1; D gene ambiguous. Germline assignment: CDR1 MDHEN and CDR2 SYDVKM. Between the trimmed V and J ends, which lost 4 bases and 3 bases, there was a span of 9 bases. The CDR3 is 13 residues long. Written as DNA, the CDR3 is TGTGCCAGCAGTTGGCATCAGGACACTGAAGCTTTCTTT. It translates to CASSWHQDTEAFF.

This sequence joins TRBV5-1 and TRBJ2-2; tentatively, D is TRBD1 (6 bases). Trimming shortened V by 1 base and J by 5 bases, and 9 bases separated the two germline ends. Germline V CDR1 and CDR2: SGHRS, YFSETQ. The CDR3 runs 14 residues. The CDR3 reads CASSLQGRTGELFF. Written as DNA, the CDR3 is TGCGCCAGCAGCTTGCAGGGGCGGACCGGGGAGCTGTTTTTT.

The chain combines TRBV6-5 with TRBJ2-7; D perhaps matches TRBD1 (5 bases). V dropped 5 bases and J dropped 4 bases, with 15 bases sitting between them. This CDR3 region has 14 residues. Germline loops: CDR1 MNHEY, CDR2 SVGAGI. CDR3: CASSPDQAGYEQYF. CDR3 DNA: TGTGCCAGCAGTCCGGACCAGGCAGGGTACGAGCAGTACTTC.

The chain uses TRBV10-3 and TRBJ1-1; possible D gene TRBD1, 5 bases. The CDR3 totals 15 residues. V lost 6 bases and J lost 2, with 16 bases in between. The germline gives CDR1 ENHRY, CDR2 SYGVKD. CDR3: CAIRDAQGFNTEAFF. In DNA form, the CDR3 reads TGTGCCATCAGAGATGCCCAGGGCTTTAACACTGAAGCTTTCTTT.

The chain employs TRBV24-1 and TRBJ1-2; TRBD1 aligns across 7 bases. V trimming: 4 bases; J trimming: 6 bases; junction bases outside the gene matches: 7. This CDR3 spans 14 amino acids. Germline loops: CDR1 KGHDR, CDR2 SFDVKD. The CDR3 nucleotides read TGTGCCACCAGTGACTCCGGACAGGAGGATGGCTACACCTTC. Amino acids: CATSDSGQEDGYTF.

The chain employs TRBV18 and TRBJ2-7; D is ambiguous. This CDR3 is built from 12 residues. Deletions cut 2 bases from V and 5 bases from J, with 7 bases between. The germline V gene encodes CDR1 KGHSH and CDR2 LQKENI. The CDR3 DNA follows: TGTGCCAGCTCACCAGGGCAGGACGAGCAGTACTTC. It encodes CASSPGQDEQYF.

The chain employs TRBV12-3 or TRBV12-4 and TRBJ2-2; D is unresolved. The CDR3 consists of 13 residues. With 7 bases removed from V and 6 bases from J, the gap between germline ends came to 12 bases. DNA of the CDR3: TGTGCCAGCACCCAAATATCAGCCGGGGAGCTGTTTTTT. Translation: CASTQISAGELFF.

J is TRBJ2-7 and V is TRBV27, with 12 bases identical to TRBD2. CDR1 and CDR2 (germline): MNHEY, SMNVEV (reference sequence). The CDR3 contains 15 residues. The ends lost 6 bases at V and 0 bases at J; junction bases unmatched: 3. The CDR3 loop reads CASRGTSGLSYEQYF. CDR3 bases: TGTGCCAGCAGGGGGACTAGCGGGCTCTCCTACGAGCAGTACTTC.

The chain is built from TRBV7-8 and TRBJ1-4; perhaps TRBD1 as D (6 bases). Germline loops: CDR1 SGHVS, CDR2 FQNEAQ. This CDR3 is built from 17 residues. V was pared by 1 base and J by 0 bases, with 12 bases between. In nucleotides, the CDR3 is TGTGCCAGCAGCTTAGTTGGGGGCCCCGCAACTAATGAAAAACTGTTTTTT. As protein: CASSLVGGPATNEKLFF.

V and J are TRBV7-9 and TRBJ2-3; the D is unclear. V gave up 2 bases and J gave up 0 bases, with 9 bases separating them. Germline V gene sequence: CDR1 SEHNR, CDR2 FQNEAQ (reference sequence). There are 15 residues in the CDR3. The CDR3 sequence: CASSLMITSTDTQYF. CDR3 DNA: TGTGCCAGCAGCTTAATGATAACTAGCACAGATACGCAGTATTTT. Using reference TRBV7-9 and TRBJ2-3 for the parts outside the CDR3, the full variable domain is DTGVSQNPRHKITKRGQNVTFRCDPISEHNRLYWYRQTLGQGPEFLTYFQNEAQLEKSRLLSDRFSAERPKGSFSTLEIQRTEQGDSAMYLCASSLMITSTDTQYFGPGTRLTVL.

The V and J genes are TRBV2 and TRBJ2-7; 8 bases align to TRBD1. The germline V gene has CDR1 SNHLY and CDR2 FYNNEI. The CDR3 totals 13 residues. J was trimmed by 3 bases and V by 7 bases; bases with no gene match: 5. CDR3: CASKWTGFYEQYF. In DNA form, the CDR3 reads TGTGCCAGCAAATGGACAGGGTTCTACGAGCAGTACTTC.

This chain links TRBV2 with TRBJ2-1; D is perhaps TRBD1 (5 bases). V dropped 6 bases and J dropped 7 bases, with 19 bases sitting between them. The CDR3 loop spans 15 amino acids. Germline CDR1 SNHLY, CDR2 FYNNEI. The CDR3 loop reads CASRPLGQGRNEQFF. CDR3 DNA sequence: TGTGCCAGCAGACCCCTGGGGCAGGGAAGGAATGAGCAGTTCTTC.

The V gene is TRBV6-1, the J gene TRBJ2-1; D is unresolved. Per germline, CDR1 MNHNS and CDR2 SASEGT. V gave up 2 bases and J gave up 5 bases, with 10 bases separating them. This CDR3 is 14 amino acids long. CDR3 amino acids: CASSEQAQNNEQFF. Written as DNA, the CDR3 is TGTGCCAGCAGTGAACAGGCCCAGAACAATGAGCAGTTCTTC.

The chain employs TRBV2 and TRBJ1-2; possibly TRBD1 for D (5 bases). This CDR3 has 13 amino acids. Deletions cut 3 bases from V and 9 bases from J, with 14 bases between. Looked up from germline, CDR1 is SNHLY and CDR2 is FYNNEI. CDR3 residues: CASSEIRGESYTF. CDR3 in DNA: TGTGCCAGCAGTGAGATAAGGGGTGAAAGCTACACCTTC.

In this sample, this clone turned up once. The CDR3 nucleotides read TGTGCCAGCAGGGGCAGGGGCTGGTCCGAACCTGAAGCTTTCTTT. This sequence encodes CASRGRGWSEPEAFF. J is TRBJ1-1 and V is TRBV2; tentatively, D is TRBD1 (6 bases). V lost 6 bases and J lost 6, with 20 bases in between. The length of the CDR3 is 15 residues. Germline values: CDR1 SNHLY, CDR2 FYNNEI.

The CDR3 loop is CASSLYSGTGEFGYTF. The CDR3 coding sequence is TGTGCCAGCAGCTTATACTCCGGGACAGGGGAGTTCGGCTACACCTTC. The chain uses TRBV7-9 and TRBJ1-2; 10 nucleotides align to TRBD1. V trimming: 2 bases; J trimming: 8 bases; junction bases outside the gene matches: 11. The germline CDR1 and CDR2 sequences are SEHNR and FQNEAQ (reference sequence). This CDR3 contains 16 residues.

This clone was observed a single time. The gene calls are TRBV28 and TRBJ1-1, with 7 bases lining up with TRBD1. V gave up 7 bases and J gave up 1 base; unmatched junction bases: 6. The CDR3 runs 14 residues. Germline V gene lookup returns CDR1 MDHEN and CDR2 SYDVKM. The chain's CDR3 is CASTLGTANTEAFF. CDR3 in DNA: TGTGCCAGCACCTTGGGGACAGCGAACACTGAAGCTTTCTTT.

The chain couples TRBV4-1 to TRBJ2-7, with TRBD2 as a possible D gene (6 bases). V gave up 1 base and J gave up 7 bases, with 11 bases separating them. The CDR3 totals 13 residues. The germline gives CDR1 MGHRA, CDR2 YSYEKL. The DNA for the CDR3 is TGCGCCAGCAGCCAAGTGCACGGGGGAGAGCAGTACTTC. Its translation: CASSQVHGGEQYF.

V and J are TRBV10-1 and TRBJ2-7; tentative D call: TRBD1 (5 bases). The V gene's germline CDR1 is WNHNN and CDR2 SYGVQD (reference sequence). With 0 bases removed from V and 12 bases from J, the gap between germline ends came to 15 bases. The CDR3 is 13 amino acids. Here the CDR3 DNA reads TGCGCCAGCAGTGAGTCGACTCGACAGAATCTGTACTTC. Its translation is CASSESTRQNLYF.

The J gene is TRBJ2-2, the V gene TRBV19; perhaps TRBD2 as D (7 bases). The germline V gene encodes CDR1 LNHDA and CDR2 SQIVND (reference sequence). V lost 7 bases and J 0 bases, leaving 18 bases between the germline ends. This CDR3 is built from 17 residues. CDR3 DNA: TGTGCCAGTACGGGGGGCGGGAGCTCCTCGAACACCGGGGAGCTGTTTTTT. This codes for CASTGGGSSSNTGELFF. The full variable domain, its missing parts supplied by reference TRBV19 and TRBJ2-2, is DGGITQSPKYLFRKEGQNVTLSCEQNLNHDAMYWYRQDPGQGLRLIYYSQIVNDFQKGDIAEGYSVSREKKESFPLTVTSAQKNPTAFYLCASTGGGSSSNTGELFFGEGSRLTVL.

CDR3 in amino acids: CAWSVRRDGRDTEAFF. Written as DNA, the CDR3 is TGTGCCTGGAGTGTCAGGAGGGACGGGCGAGACACTGAAGCTTTCTTT. This chain links TRBV30 with TRBJ1-1; a weak D match, TRBD1 (5 bases). This CDR3 region has 16 residues. The V gene lost 0 bases and the J gene lost 3 bases, with 17 bases spanning the gap. Germline lookup yields CDR1 GTSNPN and CDR2 SVGIG (reference sequence).